This T cell receptor beta chain was profiled in a study of blood T cell repertoires in COVID-19. Study at large: COVID-19 samples collected from the United States, Italy and Spain covered acute and convalescent phases.

V shed 5 bases and J 5 bases; nucleotides not matched to a gene: 21. This CDR3 is built from 19 residues. Germline assignment: CDR1 SGHRS and CDR2 YFSETQ. Original analysis: Amplifying reference gene primers gave estimates of nucleated cell counts. TCRdb's table, derived via immunoSEQ multiplex PCR, lists solely in-frame clones and lacks some. Clone size and V and J calls were adopted from that table, with D and trimming inferred from the DNA. Here the sample spans 200,000 to 250,000 clones, 80% to 90% being singletons. Researchers sorted participants into cohorts using their self-reported clinical history.

The chain uses TRBV5-1 and TRBJ2-3; 9 nucleotides align to TRBD1. Sequencing used PBMCs or T cells enriched from blood (not recorded which). The receptor comes from a woman under 40 who had been exposed to COVID-19. The DNA of the CDR3 is TGCGCCAGCAGTGCATCCCCTGTCTCTCTTGGACAGGGGAGAGATACGCAGTATTTT. Its translation is CASSASPVSLGQGRDTQYF.